This paragraph covers one T cell receptor beta chain sequence. The table came from immunoSEQ multiplex PCR; TCRdb's copy has only in-frame clones and leaves some out. The sample contains approximately 76,000 clones, around nine tenths of which appear only once. This record belongs to a study of blood T cell repertoires in COVID-19. Whole-study context: Material from acute and convalescent COVID-19 was sourced from the United States, Italy and Spain.

Sequencing used peripheral blood. The source of this sequence is a human donor in a cohort sampled during active COVID-19.

CDR3 loop: CASSWGAPADTQYF. As DNA, the CDR3 is TGTGCCAGCAGCTGGGGAGCACCCGCAGATACGCAGTATTTT. The rearrangement uses TRBV5-6 and TRBJ2-3; D possibly corresponds to TRBD2 (5 bases). The CDR3 extends over 14 amino acids. CDR1 and CDR2 (germline): SGHDT, YYEEEE. Deletions cut 3 bases from V and 4 bases from J, with 12 bases between.